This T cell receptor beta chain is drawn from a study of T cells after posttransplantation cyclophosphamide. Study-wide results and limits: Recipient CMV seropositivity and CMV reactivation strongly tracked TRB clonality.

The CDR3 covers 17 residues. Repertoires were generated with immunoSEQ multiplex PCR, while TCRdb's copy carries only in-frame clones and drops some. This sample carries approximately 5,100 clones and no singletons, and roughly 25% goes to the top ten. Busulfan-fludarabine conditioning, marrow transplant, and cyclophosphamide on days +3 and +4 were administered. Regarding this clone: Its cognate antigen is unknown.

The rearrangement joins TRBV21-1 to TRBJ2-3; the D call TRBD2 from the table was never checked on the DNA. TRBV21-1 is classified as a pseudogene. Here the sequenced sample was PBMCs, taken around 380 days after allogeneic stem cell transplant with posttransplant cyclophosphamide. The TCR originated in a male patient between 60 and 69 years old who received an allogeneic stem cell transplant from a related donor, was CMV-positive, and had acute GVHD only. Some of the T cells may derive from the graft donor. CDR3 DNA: TGTGCCAGCAGCAAAGTGGAACTAGCAACAGGAGGGTATACGCAGTATTTT. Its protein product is CASSKVELATGGYTQYF.